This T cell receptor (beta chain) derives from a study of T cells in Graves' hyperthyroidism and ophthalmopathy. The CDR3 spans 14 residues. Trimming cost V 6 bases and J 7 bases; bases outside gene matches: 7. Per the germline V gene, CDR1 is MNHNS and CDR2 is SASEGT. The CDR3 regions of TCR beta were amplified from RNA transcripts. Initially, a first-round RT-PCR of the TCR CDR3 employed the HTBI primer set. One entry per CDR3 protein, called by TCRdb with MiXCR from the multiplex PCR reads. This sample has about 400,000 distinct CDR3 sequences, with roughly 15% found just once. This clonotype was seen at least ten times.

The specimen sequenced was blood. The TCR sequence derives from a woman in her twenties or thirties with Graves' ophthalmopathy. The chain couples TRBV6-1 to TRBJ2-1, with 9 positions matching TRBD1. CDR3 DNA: TGTGCCAGCAGAATACAGGGGGCCGGTAATGAGCAGTTCTTC. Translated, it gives CASRIQGAGNEQFF.